This T cell receptor (beta chain) is drawn from a study of blood T cells in healthy people across ages. Study-wide points: PBMC samples, being unsorted, prevented any conclusive comparison of naive and antigen-experienced cells. Estimated diversity that came from one million T cells was considered an underestimate.

A second about 6 to 11 cycle PCR used barcoded and J-beta primers. Carrying 12 random nucleotides, a template-switch adaptor labeled each individual cDNA molecule. Every sample gave at least 3 million paired-end reads containing CDR3. TCRdb reanalysed the 5' RACE reads using MiXCR and keeps one entry per CDR3 protein. This table has 700,000 to 1,000,000 distinct CDR3 sequences, around 42% appearing once. Turning to this clonotype: Its antigen is not identified.

This CDR3 region has 17 residues. V lost 6 bases to trimming and J lost 0 bases, with 18 bases between them. The V call is TRBV12-3 or TRBV12-4, the J call TRBJ1-3; unclear D gene. Source material: blood. This receptor was identified in a man in his 60s in good health. The CDR3 DNA sequence: TGTGCCAGCAGGTTCTCCCCATCGGGGAGCTCTGGAAACACCATATATTTT. As protein: CASRFSPSGSSGNTIYF.